This T cell receptor beta chain stems from a study of radiotherapy plus CTLA-4 blockade in lung cancer. In the study overall: Around 19% of enrolled patients responded objectively, and more than 25% had disease control. Study-wide results and limits: Blood saw expansion of tumor-derived TCR clones after radiotherapy plus ipilimumab. The best predictor of response was reported to be early blood T cell clone dynamics, with interferon-beta.

Clones were sequenced by immunoSEQ multiplex PCR, and TCRdb holds only the in-frame ones, with some missing. This sample carries under 55,000 clones, roughly three quarters of them seen once, and the ten largest clones take roughly 2.9%. For this clone: Antigen specificity is unknown.

V lost 7 bases, J lost 6 bases, and 12 bases lay in between. The CDR3 sequence is 12 residues long. Per germline, CDR1 MDHEN and CDR2 SYDVKM. Treatment of patients with chemo-refractory metastatic non-small-cell lung cancer consisted of focal radiation plus CTLA-4 blockade with ipilimumab. The specimen was peripheral blood, collected from a patient treated with radiotherapy plus ipilimumab. The receptor comes from a human donor with non-small cell lung cancer who had a partial response to radiotherapy plus ipilimumab. This chain joins TRBV28 and TRBJ1-1, with a tentative D call TRBD1 (5 bases). The CDR3 loop reads CASITGVSEAFF. The DNA of the CDR3 is TGTGCCAGCATAACGGGGGTATCTGAAGCTTTCTTT.